The entry below gives a single TCR beta chain sequence along with its context. This clone was found a few times. Which antigen it targets is not known. No per-base quality is available; no much larger clone lies one base away. This specimen includes other DNA sequences encoding the same CDR3. The CDR3 starts with the cysteine, ends with the phenylalanine, and has 13 residues. The sequence is cut down to CDR3 DNA, 39 bases in frame from base 1. CDR1 and CDR2, per the germline V gene, are MGHDK and SYGVNS. Trimmed from V: 3 bases; trimmed from J: 5 bases; junction bases lacking a gene match: 3. This sample was included in a study of T cells in narcolepsy (dated by TCRdb to 2016 to 2018). Turning to the overall study: Patients with narcolepsy type 1 or type 2 (NT1, NT2) and healthy control donors were enrolled in the study. To look for autoreactive T cells in narcolepsy patients that target self-antigens of hypocretin neurons (hypocretin, TRIB2), the study used TCR Vbeta sequencing to follow clonotypes in blood and CSF.

Library creation used the immunoSEQ multiplex PCR assay. TCRdb re-hosts the immuneACCESS table, in-frame sequences only. Its copies lack some clones; in the studies checked, an unresolved V gene accounts for under half of them, and the cause for the rest is not known. The sample yields approximately 25,000 clones; 55% to 80% were counted once. The ten largest clones add up to less than 15% of the sample. Memory CD4+ T cells were sorted ex vivo from peripheral blood of narcolepsy patients and healthy controls for TCR Vbeta sequencing. General findings and caveats noted by the study authors: Patients and controls had comparable numbers of sequenced blood memory CD4+ clonotypes, averaging about 37,000 and 33,000, respectively. Plots comparing CSF and blood CD4+ T cell clonotypes from the same patient highlighted HCRT-specific and TRIB2-specific autoreactive clonotypes. Some blood memory CD4+ repertoires from patients and controls contained no sequences matching autoreactive T cell clones. Autoreactive clonotypes were reported to be detected serially in the blood of the same patients and of different patients, but not in the blood of healthy controls.

The V and J segments used are TRBV25-1 and TRBJ1-1, and 7 bases in between align with TRBD1. What was sequenced was memory (CD45RA-) CD4+ T cells from blood. The cell subset or site label on this specimen signifies: memory T cells sorted ex vivo from peripheral blood. This receptor was obtained from a human donor in good health. CDR3 region: CASSDRGLTEAFF. The nucleotide sequence reads as follows: TGTGCCAGCAGTGACAGGGGGTTGACTGAAGCTTTCTTT.